Listed below are T cell receptor beta chains from one sample, sequenced in a study of cytomegalovirus exposure and HLA in healthy donors. Here immunoSEQ multiplex PCR was the method, and the copy in TCRdb shows in-frame clones only, minus some. This table has 50,000 to 60,000 clones, about three quarters appearing once. The sample was PBMCs. These TCRs come from a woman in her thirties or forties in good health and CMV-seropositive. Each CDR3 is given with its conserved first and last residue. The D gene is left open where the match is weak. Rows may omit the clone size; those that give it use once, few, many or a size class.

abundance	v_gene	j_gene	d_gene	CDR3nt	CDR3aa
once	TRBV4-3	TRBJ1-3	.	TGCGCCAGCAGCCAAGATTGGACAGCGGTCCGAAACACCATATATTTT	CASSQDWTAVRNTIYF
.	TRBV2	TRBJ2-5	.	TGTGCCAGCGGGGTAGTTCAGGGTAATGGGGAGACCCAGTACTTC	CASGVVQGNGETQYF
.	TRBV29-1	TRBJ2-4	.	TGCAGCGTTCTGGAACAGGGACTAATAGCCAAAAACATTCAGTACTTC	CSVLEQGLIAKNIQYF
.	TRBV18	TRBJ1-1	.	TGTGCCAGCTCAGTCCAGGGTTCTATCTTTGCTGAAGCTTTCTTT	CASSVQGSIFAEAFF
few	TRBV4-2	TRBJ2-3	.	TGTGCCAGCACCAGCACCGGGGTAGGTTCGCAGTATTTT	CASTSTGVGSQYF
few	TRBV5-1	TRBJ1-1	.	TGCGCCAGCAGCTTCTTACAGGGGAACACTGAAGCTTTCTTT	CASSFLQGNTEAFF
few	TRBV28	TRBJ2-7	TRBD1	TGTGCCAGCAGTTTGAATATAGGGGGCCAGTACGAGCAGTACTTC	CASSLNIGGQYEQYF
.	TRBV7-2	TRBJ1-1	.	TGTGCCAGCAGCTTAGATTCCGGGGATAACACTGAAGCTTTCTTT	CASSLDSGDNTEAFF
.	TRBV19	TRBJ1-1	.	TGTGCCAGTAGTATAGGAAAGCGGGATGGCACTGAAGCTTTCTTT	CASSIGKRDGTEAFF
.	TRBV14	TRBJ1-2	.	TGTGCCAGCAGTCACCGAGGGGGCTATGGCTACACCTTC	CASSHRGGYGYTF
few	TRBV9	TRBJ2-5	TRBD2	TGTGCCAGCAGCTCCCGGGGGGGCCAAGAGACCCAGTACTTC	CASSSRGGQETQYF
.	TRBV4-3	TRBJ2-5	TRBD2	TGCGCCAGCAGCCAAGAGGGTAGCGGGGGAGCAGAGACCCAGTACTTC	CASSQEGSGGAETQYF
.	TRBV11-3	TRBJ2-2	.	TGTGCCAGCAGCTTAGCGTACGGGGAGAAAGGCGGGGAGCTGTTTTTT	CASSLAYGEKGGELFF
.	TRBV25-1	TRBJ1-2	.	TGTGCCAGCAGTGAAGGAGCTCTAGGTGGCTACACCTTC	CASSEGALGGYTF
few	TRBV7-2	TRBJ1-1	.	TGTGCCAGCAGCTTAACCCCTTACCCGGTAACTGAAGCTTTCTTT	CASSLTPYPVTEAFF
.	TRBV4-2	TRBJ2-2	TRBD2	TGTGCCAGCAGCCAAGTCGGGACTAGCGGGGGGGCGGACGGGGAGCTGTTTTTT	CASSQVGTSGGADGELFF
once	TRBV30	TRBJ2-3	TRBD1	TGTGCCTGGGACCCGGGACAGGCAACAGATACGCAGTATTTT	CAWDPGQATDTQYF
.	TRBV20-1	TRBJ1-4	.	TGCAGTGCTAGGGCGGGGGAAAAACTGTTTTTT	CSARAGEKLFF
.	TRBV5-1	TRBJ2-7	.	TGCGCCAGCAGCCAGGGCAAATGGGAGCAGTACTTC	CASSQGKWEQYF
.	TRBV28	TRBJ2-7	.	TGTGCCAGCAGTTCCCATACGGTCTCCGCGGAGCAGTACTTC	CASSSHTVSAEQYF
.	TRBV10-3	TRBJ2-5	TRBD2	TGTGCCATCGGACTAGCGGGAGAGACCCAGTACTTC	CAIGLAGETQYF
.	TRBV6-1	TRBJ2-7	TRBD1	TGTGCCAGCAGTGAAGCTCTTCCGGGACAGGGAACAGAGCAGTACTTC	CASSEALPGQGTEQYF
.	TRBV4-3	TRBJ1-5	TRBD1	TGCGCCAGCAGCCTATACAGGGGGACGAATCAGCCCCAGCATTTT	CASSLYRGTNQPQHF
.	TRBV13	TRBJ1-4	.	TGTGCCAGCAGCTTAAGGCAGGGAGGGGAAAAACTGTTTTTT	CASSLRQGGEKLFF
.	TRBV28	TRBJ1-6	.	TGTGCCAGCAGCCTTATCCGGGATAATTCACCCCTCCACTTT	CASSLIRDNSPLHF
once	TRBV5-1	TRBJ2-7	TRBD1	TGCGCCAGCAGCAAAACAGGGGCGGTAGGCTACGAGCAGTACTTC	CASSKTGAVGYEQYF
.	TRBV28	TRBJ2-7	.	TGTGCCAGCAGTCCTTACTGGAAGGACAGCCGGAGCTCCTACGAGCAGTACTTC	CASSPYWKDSRSSYEQYF
few	TRBV7-9	TRBJ2-2	.	TGTGCCAGCAGCTTTCTGGGGCGGACCGGGGAGCTGTTTTTT	CASSFLGRTGELFF
once	TRBV4-3	TRBJ1-5	.	TGCGCCAGCAGCCAAACCGCCTTAGGACATCCCGGTCAGCCCCAGCATTTT	CASSQTALGHPGQPQHF
.	TRBV4-3	TRBJ1-2	.	TGCGCCAGCAGCCAAGATGGGCGTGACTATGGCTACACCTTC	CASSQDGRDYGYTF
.	TRBV9	TRBJ1-1	TRBD1	TGTGCCAGCAGCGTAAGGGACAGAATGAACACTGAAGCTTTCTTT	CASSVRDRMNTEAFF
.	TRBV14	TRBJ2-1	TRBD2	TGTGCCAGCAGCCATACCGGGACTAGGTGGGCCAATGAGCAGTTCTTC	CASSHTGTRWANEQFF
.	TRBV28	TRBJ2-7	.	TGTGCCAGCAGTTTAGGAGTCTCCTACGAGCAGTACTTC	CASSLGVSYEQYF
.	TRBV5-4	TRBJ2-1	.	TGTGCCAGCAGCTCCGACGGGGGACCCTACAATGAGCAGTTCTTC	CASSSDGGPYNEQFF
few	TRBV2	TRBJ2-7	.	TGTGCCAGCAGTGTTGCGAGCCGGGACGAGCAGTACTTC	CASSVASRDEQYF
.	TRBV4-1	TRBJ2-7	TRBD1	TGCGCCAGCAGCCAACCCGGGACAGGCGCCTACGAGCAGTACTTC	CASSQPGTGAYEQYF
.	TRBV5-4	TRBJ2-7	TRBD1	TGTGCCAGCAGCGGTGGGGGGACAGGGGGCTACGAGCAGTACTTC	CASSGGGTGGYEQYF
.	TRBV11-3	TRBJ2-1	TRBD1	TGTGCCAGCAGCTTAAGACAGGGGGTGAATGAGCAGTTCTTC	CASSLRQGVNEQFF
.	TRBV10-3	TRBJ2-5	TRBD1	TGTGCCATCAGTCCAACAGGGGGGAAAGAGACCCAGTACTTC	CAISPTGGKETQYF
.	TRBV6-1	TRBJ1-5	.	TGTGCCAGCATGGAGGGTCTGGGCAATCAGCCCCAGCATTTT	CASMEGLGNQPQHF
.	TRBV28	TRBJ1-2	TRBD1	TGTGCCAGCAGCGAGGGACAGAACTATGGCTACACCTTC	CASSEGQNYGYTF
once	TRBV29-1	TRBJ2-7	.	TGCAGCGTTGAGTGGGGGGATGGGGAGCAGTACTTC	CSVEWGDGEQYF
.	TRBV7-9	TRBJ2-3	.	TGTGCCAGCAGCTTGGGAGCTTCGGATACGCAGTATTTT	CASSLGASDTQYF
.	TRBV9	TRBJ1-6	.	TGTGCCAGCAGGCAGGGGACCTATAATTCACCCCTCCACTTT	CASRQGTYNSPLHF
.	TRBV5-6	TRBJ1-2	TRBD1	TGTGCCAGCAGCCAGGACAGGGCCTATGGCTACACCTTC	CASSQDRAYGYTF
.	TRBV6-1	TRBJ1-6	.	TGTGCCAGCAGTGAGCGACAGCGTAATTCACCCCTCCACTTT	CASSERQRNSPLHF
.	TRBV21-1	TRBJ1-5	.	TGTGCCAGCAGCAAAGGCAGGTATCGAGGCAATCAGCCCCAGCATTTT	CASSKGRYRGNQPQHF
.	TRBV9	TRBJ2-2	TRBD2	TGTGCCAGCAGCGTAGACGGGGGGGCATTCGGGGAGCTGTTTTTT	CASSVDGGAFGELFF
.	TRBV5-1	TRBJ2-2	.	TGCGCCAGCAGCTGGGGACTCGACACCGGGGAGCTGTTTTTT	CASSWGLDTGELFF
.	TRBV6-1	TRBJ1-5	TRBD1	TGTGCCAGCATTAATGGACAGGGCAGGAGTCAGCCCCAGCATTTT	CASINGQGRSQPQHF
.	TRBV19	TRBJ2-7	TRBD1	TGTGCCAGTAGTCGAACCGGGACAGGGGGCCACGAGCAGTACTTC	CASSRTGTGGHEQYF
.	TRBV7-8	TRBJ1-1	TRBD1	TGTGCCAGCAGCTCCGACAGGGCAGCGCGGAGTGAAGCTTTCTTT	CASSSDRAARSEAFF
once	TRBV6-5	TRBJ2-7	TRBD2	TGTGCCAGCAGTTGGGCGGGGGGAACCTACGAGCAGTACTTC	CASSWAGGTYEQYF